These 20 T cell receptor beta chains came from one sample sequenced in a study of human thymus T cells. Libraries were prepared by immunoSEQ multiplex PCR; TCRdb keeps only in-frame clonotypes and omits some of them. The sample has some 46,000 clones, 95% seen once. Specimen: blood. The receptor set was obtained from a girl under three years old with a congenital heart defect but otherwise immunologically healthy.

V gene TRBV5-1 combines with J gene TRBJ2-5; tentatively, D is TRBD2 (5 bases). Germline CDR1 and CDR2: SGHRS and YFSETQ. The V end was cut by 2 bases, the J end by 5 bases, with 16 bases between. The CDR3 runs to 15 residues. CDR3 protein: CASSFIRGIGETQYF. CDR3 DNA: TGCGCCAGCAGCTTCATTCGGGGAATAGGGGAGACCCAGTACTTC.

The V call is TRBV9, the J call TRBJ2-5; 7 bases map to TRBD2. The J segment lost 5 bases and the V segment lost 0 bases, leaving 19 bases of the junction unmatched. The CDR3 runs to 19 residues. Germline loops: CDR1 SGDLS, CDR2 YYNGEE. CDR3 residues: CASSVGGRGLTLRGETQYF. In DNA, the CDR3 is TGTGCCAGCAGCGTAGGAGGAAGGGGACTAACCCTTCGGGGGGAGACCCAGTACTTC. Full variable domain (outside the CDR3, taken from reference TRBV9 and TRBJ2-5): DSGVTQTPKHLITATGQRVTLRCSPRSGDLSVYWYQQSLDQGLQFLIQYYNGEERAKGNILERFSAQQFPDLHSELNLSSLELGDSALYFCASSVGGRGLTLRGETQYFGPGTRLLVL.

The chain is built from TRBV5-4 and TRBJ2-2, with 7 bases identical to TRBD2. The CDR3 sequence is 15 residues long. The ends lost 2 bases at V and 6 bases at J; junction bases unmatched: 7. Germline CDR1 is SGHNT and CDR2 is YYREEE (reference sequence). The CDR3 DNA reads TGTGCCAGCAGCTTAGGCGGGAGAGTATCCGGGGAGCTGTTTTTT. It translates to CASSLGGRVSGELFF.

CDR3 loop: CASSVEGDPTDTQYF. The CDR3 coding sequence is TGTGCCAGCAGCGTAGAAGGGGACCCCACAGATACGCAGTATTTT. The chain recombines TRBV9 with TRBJ2-3; the D gene could be TRBD1 or TRBD2 (5 bases each). Germline-derived CDR1 and CDR2 are SGDLS and YYNGEE. The CDR3 has 15 residues. The ends were cut back, 0 bases at V and 2 bases at J, with 10 bases in the middle.

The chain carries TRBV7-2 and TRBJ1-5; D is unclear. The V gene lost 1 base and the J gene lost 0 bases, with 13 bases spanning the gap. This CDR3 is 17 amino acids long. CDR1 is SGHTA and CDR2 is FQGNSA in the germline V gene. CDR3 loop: CASSLDSSDYSNQPQHF. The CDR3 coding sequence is TGTGCCAGCAGCTTAGATTCGAGCGATTATAGCAATCAGCCCCAGCATTTT.

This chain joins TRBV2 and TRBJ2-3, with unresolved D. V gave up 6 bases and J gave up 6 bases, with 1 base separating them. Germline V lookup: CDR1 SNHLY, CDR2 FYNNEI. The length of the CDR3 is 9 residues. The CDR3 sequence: CASRDTQYF. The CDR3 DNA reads TGTGCCAGCAGGGATACGCAGTATTTT.

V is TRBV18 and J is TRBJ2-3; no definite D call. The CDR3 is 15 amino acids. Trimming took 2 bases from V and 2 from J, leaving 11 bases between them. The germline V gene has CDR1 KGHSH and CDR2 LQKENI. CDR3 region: CASSPAKGFTDTQYF. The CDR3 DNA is TGTGCCAGCTCACCAGCGAAGGGCTTCACAGATACGCAGTATTTT.

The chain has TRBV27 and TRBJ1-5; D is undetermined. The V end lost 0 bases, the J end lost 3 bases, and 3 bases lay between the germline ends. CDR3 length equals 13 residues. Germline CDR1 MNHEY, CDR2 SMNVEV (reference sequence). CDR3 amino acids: CASSLSDNQPQHF. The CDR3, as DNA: TGTGCCAGCAGTTTATCGGACAATCAGCCCCAGCATTTT.

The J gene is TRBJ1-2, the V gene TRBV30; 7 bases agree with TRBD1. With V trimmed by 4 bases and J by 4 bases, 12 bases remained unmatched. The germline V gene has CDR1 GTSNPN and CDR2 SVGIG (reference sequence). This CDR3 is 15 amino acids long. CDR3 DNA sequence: TGTGCCTGGAAGATACGGGACAGCAAAAGCTATGGCTACACCTTC. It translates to CAWKIRDSKSYGYTF.

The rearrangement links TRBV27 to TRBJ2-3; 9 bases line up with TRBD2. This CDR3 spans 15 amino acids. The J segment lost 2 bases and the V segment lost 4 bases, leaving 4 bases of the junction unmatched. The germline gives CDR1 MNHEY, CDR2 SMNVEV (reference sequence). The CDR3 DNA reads TGTGCCAGCAGTTCAATAGCGGGGGCCACAGATACGCAGTATTTT. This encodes CASSSIAGATDTQYF.

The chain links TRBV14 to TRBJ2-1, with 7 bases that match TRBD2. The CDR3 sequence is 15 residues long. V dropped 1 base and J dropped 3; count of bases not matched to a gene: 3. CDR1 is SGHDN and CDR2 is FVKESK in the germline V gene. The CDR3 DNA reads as TGTGCCAGCAGCCAAGGGACTAGAAACTACAATGAGCAGTTCTTC. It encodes CASSQGTRNYNEQFF. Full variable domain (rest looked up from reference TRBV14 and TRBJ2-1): EAGVTQFPSHSVIEKGQTVTLRCDPISGHDNLYWYRRVMGKEIKFLLHFVKESKQDESGMPNNRFLAERTGGTYSTLKVQPAELEDSGVYFCASSQGTRNYNEQFFGPGTRLTVL.

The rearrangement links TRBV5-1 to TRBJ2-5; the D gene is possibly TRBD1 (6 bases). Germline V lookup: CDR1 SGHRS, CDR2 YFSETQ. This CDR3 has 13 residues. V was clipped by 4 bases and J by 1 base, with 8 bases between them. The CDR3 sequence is CASSRDTQETQYF. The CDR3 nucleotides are TGCGCCAGCAGCCGGGACACCCAAGAGACCCAGTACTTC.

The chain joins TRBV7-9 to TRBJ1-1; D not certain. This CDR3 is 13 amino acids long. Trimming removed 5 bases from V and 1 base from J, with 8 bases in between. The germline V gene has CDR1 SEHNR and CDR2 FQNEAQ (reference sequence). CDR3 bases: TGTGCCAGCAGCCAAATGGGGAACACTGAAGCTTTCTTT. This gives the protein CASSQMGNTEAFF.

DNA for the CDR3: TGTGCCAGCAGCTTAGGGGGACTAGCGGGAGACATTCAGTACTTC. Encoded protein: CASSLGGLAGDIQYF. V usage is TRBV7-6 and J usage is TRBJ2-4; 14 bases line up with TRBD2. V trimming: 1 base; J trimming: 8 bases; junction bases outside the gene matches: 1. Germline CDR1 reads SGHVS; CDR2 reads FNYEAQ. The CDR3 covers 15 residues.

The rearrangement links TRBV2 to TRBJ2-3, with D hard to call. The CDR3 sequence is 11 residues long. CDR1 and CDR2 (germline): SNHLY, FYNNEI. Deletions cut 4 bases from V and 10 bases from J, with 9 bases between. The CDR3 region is CASSAMTPQYF. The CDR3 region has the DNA TGTGCCAGCAGTGCGATGACGCCGCAGTATTTT. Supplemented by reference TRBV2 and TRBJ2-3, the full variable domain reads EPEVTQTPSHQVTQMGQEVILRCVPISNHLYFYWYRQILGQKVEFLVSFYNNEISEKSEIFDDQFSVERPDGSNFTLKIRSTKLEDSAMYFCASSAMTPQYFGPGTRLTVL.

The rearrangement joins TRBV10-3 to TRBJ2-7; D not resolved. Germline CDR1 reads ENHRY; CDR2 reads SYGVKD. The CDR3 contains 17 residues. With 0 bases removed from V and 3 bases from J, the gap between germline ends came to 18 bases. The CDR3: CAISESLLGIRNYEQYF. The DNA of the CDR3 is TGTGCCATCAGTGAGTCGCTTTTAGGAATTCGCAACTACGAGCAGTACTTC.

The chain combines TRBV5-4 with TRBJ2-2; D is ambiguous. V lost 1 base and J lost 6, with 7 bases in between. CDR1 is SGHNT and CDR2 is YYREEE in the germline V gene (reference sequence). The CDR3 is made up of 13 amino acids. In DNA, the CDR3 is TGTGCCAGCAGCTTGAGGTTCGCCGGGGAGCTGTTTTTT. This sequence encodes CASSLRFAGELFF.

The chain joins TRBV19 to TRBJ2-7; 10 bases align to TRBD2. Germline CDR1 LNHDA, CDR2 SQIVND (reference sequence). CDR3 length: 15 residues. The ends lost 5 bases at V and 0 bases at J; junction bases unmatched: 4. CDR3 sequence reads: CASSASSGSSYEQYF. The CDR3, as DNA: TGTGCCAGTAGTGCTTCTAGCGGGAGCTCCTACGAGCAGTACTTC.

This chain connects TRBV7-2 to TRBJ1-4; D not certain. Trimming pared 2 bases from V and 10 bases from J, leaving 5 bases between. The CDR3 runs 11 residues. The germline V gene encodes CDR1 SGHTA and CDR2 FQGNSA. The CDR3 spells CASSLKTKLFF. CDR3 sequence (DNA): TGTGCCAGCAGCTTAAAGACAAAACTGTTTTTT.

The CDR3 coding sequence is TGCGCCAGCAGCCTGGGACTCGAGCAGTTCTTC. Translating it yields CASSLGLEQFF. The rearrangement uses TRBV5-1 and TRBJ2-1; D is possibly TRBD2 (6 bases). V lost 4 bases, J lost 10 bases, and 9 bases lay in between. The CDR3 spans 11 residues. CDR1 is SGHRS and CDR2 is YFSETQ in the germline V gene.